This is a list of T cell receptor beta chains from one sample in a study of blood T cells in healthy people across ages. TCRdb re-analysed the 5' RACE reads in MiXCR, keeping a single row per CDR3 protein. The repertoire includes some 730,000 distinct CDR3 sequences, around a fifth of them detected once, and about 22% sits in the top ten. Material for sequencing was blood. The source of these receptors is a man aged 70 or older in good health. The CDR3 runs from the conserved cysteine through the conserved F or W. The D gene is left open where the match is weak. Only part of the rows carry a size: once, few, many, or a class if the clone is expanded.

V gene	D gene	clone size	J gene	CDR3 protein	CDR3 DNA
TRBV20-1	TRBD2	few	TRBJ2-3	CSAPTSAADTQYF	TGCAGTGCACCAACTAGCGCCGCAGATACGCAGTATTTT
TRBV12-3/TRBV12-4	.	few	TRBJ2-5	CASSGDSARMAFF	TGTGCCAGCAGTGGGGACTCGGCTAGAATGGCGTTCTTC
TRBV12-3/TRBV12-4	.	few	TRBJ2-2	CASSSDKNTGELFF	TGTGCCAGCAGCTCGGACAAAAACACCGGGGAGCTGTTTTTT
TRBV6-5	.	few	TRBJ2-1	CASSTSLPQGEQFF	TGTGCCAGCAGCACCTCACTACCACAGGGTGAGCAGTTCTTC
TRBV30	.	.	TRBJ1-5	CAWIGRGVGQPQHF	TGTGCCTGGATTGGTAGAGGGGTAGGGCAGCCCCAGCATTTT
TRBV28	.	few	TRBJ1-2	CASSLATVYSSGYTF	TGTGCCAGCAGTTTAGCGACAGTATATTCGTCTGGCTACACCTTC
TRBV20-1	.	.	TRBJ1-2	CSARDIVVNYGYTF	TGCAGTGCTAGAGATATTGTGGTGAACTATGGCTACACCTTC
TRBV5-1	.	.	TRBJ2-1	CASSAPQGSEQFF	TGCGCCAGCAGCGCGCCACAGGGTTCTGAGCAGTTCTTC
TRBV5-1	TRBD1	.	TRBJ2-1	CASKTSAGGNEQFF	TGCGCCAGCAAGACTTCGGCAGGGGGTAATGAGCAGTTCTTC
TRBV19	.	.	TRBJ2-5	CASSRDTGRRDETQYF	TGTGCCAGTAGTAGGGACACGGGGAGACGGGATGAGACCCAGTACTTC
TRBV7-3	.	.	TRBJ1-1	CASSFRVLGDTEAFF	TGTGCCAGCAGCTTCAGGGTTTTGGGGGACACTGAAGCTTTCTTT
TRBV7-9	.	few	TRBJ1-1	CASSLWAGPHF	TGTGCCAGCAGCTTATGGGCTGGACCGCACTTT
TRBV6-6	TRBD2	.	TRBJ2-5	CASSYSSLAGETQYF	TGTGCCAGCAGTTACTCGAGCCTAGCGGGGGAGACCCAGTACTTC
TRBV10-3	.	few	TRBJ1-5	CAISESRVSNQPQHF	TGTGCCATCAGTGAGTCGAGGGTTAGCAATCAGCCCCAGCATTTT
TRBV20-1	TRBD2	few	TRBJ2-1	CSARDPGGLGNEQFF	TGCAGTGCTAGAGATCCGGGGGGTTTGGGAAATGAGCAGTTCTTC
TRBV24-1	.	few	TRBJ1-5	CATSPGNLNQPQHF	TGTGCCACCTCTCCGGGGAATCTAAATCAGCCCCAGCATTTT
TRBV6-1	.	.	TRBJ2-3	CASSEHKDTQYF	TGTGCCAGCAGTGAGCACAAAGATACGCAGTATTTT
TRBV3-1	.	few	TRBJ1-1	CASSQDIRNTEAFF	TGTGCCAGCAGCCAGGACATCCGGAACACTGAAGCTTTCTTT
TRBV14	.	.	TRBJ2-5	CASSQSLRGQETQYF	TGTGCCAGCAGCCAATCTTTGCGGGGACAAGAGACCCAGTACTTC
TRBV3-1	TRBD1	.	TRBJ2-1	CASSHGTGSYNEQFF	TGTGCCAGCAGCCACGGGACAGGCTCCTACAATGAGCAGTTCTTC
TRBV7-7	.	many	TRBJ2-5	CASSLVGQGQETQYF	TGTGCCAGCAGCTTAGTAGGCCAGGGACAAGAGACCCAGTACTTC
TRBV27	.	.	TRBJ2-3	CASSLWALVPDTQYF	TGTGCCAGCAGTTTATGGGCCCTAGTCCCAGATACGCAGTATTTT
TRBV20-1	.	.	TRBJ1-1	CSARVPLGSRNTEAFF	TGCAGTGCTAGGGTCCCTTTGGGCAGTAGGAACACTGAAGCTTTCTTT
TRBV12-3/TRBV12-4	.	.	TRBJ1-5	CASSLSQYSNQPQHF	TGTGCCAGCAGTTTAAGTCAGTATAGCAATCAGCCCCAGCATTTT
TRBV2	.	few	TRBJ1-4	CASREPGRVEKLFF	TGTGCCAGCAGGGAGCCGGGACGCGTGGAAAAACTGTTTTTT
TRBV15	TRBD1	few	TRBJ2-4	CATSRDPGQGNIQYF	TGTGCCACCAGCAGAGATCCGGGACAGGGGAACATTCAGTACTTC
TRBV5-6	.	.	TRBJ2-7	CASSWTATTYEQYF	TGTGCCAGTAGTTGGACAGCGACCACCTACGAGCAGTACTTC
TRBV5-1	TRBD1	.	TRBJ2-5	CASSLANQGAEETQYF	TGCGCCAGCAGCTTGGCCAATCAGGGGGCGGAAGAGACCCAGTACTTC
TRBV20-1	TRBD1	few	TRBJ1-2	CSARDPGTGSSYGYTF	TGCAGTGCTAGAGATCCCGGGACAGGGTCTTCCTATGGCTACACCTTC
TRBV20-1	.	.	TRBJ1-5	CSANPPGRTSNSNQPQHF	TGCAGTGCTAACCCTCCAGGCAGGACGAGTAATAGCAATCAGCCCCAGCATTTT
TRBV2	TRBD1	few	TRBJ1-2	CASRGSGTVYGYTF	TGTGCCAGCAGGGGATCCGGGACAGTATATGGCTACACCTTC
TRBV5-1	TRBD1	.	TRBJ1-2	CASSLAGTGVWDYGYTF	TGCGCCAGCAGCTTGGCCGGGACAGGGGTCTGGGACTATGGCTACACCTTC
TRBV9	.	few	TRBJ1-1	CASSEGGAQAFF	TGTGCCAGCAGTGAGGGGGGGGCTCAGGCTTTCTTT
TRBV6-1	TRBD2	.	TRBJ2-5	CASREESGTTQYF	TGTGCCAGCAGGGAAGAAAGCGGGACGACCCAGTACTTC
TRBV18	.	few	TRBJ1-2	CASSPSGTIYGYTF	TGTGCCAGCTCACCATCAGGGACCATCTATGGCTACACCTTC
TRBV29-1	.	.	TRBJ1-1	CSLRLNTEAFF	TGCAGTTTACGCCTGAACACTGAAGCTTTCTTT
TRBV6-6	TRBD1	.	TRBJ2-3	CASSAPGQSTDTQYF	TGTGCCAGCAGCGCCCCGGGACAGTCCACAGATACGCAGTATTTT
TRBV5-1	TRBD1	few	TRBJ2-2	CASSFWDRGIGELFF	TGCGCCAGCAGCTTCTGGGACAGGGGCATCGGGGAGCTGTTTTTT
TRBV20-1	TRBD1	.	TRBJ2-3	CSAVKGASTDTQYF	TGCAGTGCCGTGAAGGGGGCTAGCACAGATACGCAGTATTTT
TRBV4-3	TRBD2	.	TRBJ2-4	CASSQDQGGSGIYIQYF	TGCGCCAGCAGCCAAGATCAGGGCGGTAGCGGGATCTACATTCAGTACTTC
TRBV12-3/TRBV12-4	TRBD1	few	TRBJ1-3	CASNRRGQPSGNTIYF	TGTGCCAGCAACCGACGGGGACAGCCCTCTGGAAACACCATATATTTT
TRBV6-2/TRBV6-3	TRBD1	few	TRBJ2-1	CASSYRGPVGCFF	TGTGCCAGCAGTTACAGGGGGCCGGTGGGGTGTTTCTTC
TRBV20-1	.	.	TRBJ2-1	CSASDWAVSYNEQFF	TGCAGTGCTAGCGACTGGGCAGTTTCCTACAATGAGCAGTTCTTC
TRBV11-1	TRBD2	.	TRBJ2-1	CASSSTSGRAFEQFF	TGTGCCAGCAGTTCGACTAGCGGGAGGGCCTTTGAGCAGTTCTTC
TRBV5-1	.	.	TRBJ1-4	CASSPEQDNEKLFF	TGCGCCAGCAGCCCGGAGCAGGATAATGAAAAACTGTTTTTT
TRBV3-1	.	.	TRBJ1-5	CASSQDSGTQPQHF	TGTGCCAGCAGCCAAGATTCAGGGACCCAGCCCCAGCATTTT
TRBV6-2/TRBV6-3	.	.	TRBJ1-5	CASSLPTGLNQPQHF	TGTGCCAGCAGTCTCCCGACAGGCTTAAATCAGCCCCAGCATTTT
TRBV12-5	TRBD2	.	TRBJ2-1	CASGLIAGGTYNEQFF	TGTGCTAGTGGTTTAATAGCGGGGGGGACCTACAATGAGCAGTTCTTC
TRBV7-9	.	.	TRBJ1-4	CASSPARPNEKLFF	TGTGCCAGCAGCCCCGCACGTCCTAATGAAAAACTGTTTTTT
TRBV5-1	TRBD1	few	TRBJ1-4	CASSLSGTGVSNEKLFF	TGCGCCAGCAGCTTGTCCGGGACAGGGGTCTCTAATGAAAAACTGTTTTTT
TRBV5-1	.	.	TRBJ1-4	CASSLVAGATNEKLFF	TGCGCCAGCAGCTTGGTCGCAGGCGCAACTAATGAAAAACTGTTTTTT
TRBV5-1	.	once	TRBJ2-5	CASSPDYLQETQYF	TGCGCCAGCAGCCCGGACTACTTACAGGAGACCCAGTACTTC